This TCR beta chain was sequenced in a study of T cell responses to AZD1222 COVID-19 vaccine. Whole-study results and caveats: Spike-specific TCR repertoires showed rising breadth and depth after two AZD1222 doses.

The CDR3 spans 16 residues. Deletions cut 3 bases from V and 1 base from J, with 14 bases between. Per germline, CDR1 ENHRY and CDR2 SYGVKD. Comments on this clone: Its antigen is unidentified.

Data came from immunoSEQ multiplex PCR; TCRdb stores just in-frame clones and leaves some out. This sample carries about 140,000 clones, 90% to 95% of them seen once, and the ten largest clones take 6% to 7%. This sequence joins TRBV10-3 and TRBJ2-3; TRBD1 or TRBD2 may be the D gene (6 bases each). This clonotype was obtained from an adult who received the AZD1222 COVID-19 vaccine. Material: peripheral blood, obtained 28 days after the second AZD1222 dose. The CDR3 protein is CAISEGGWEGTDTQYF. CDR3 in DNA: TGTGCCATCAGTGAAGGGGGGTGGGAAGGCACAGATACGCAGTATTTT.